Below are 13 T cell receptor beta chains sequenced from a single sample in a study of shared clonotypes between healthy human individuals. The naive CD8 fraction comprised CD45RO-negative cells positively selected for CCR7 and excluded terminally differentiated effector memory CD45RA+ cells. Using immunoSEQ multiplex PCR, the repertoire was profiled, and TCRdb retains in-frame clones only, with some absent. Among about 1.9 million clones listed, 90% to 95% were seen once. The material sequenced was naive CD8+ T cells from PBMCs. The receptors were gathered from a man aged 18 to 29 in good health. Some clones in this sample may be carry-over from other donors' samples.

The chain uses TRBV19 and TRBJ2-4, with a weak D call TRBD1 (5 bases). Germline V gene data show CDR1 as LNHDA and CDR2 as SQIVND (reference sequence). The CDR3 spans 16 residues. The V and J ends lost 2 bases and 2 bases respectively, with 13 bases between them. The CDR3 reads CASSIRGSVPKNIQYF. Written as DNA, the CDR3 is TGTGCCAGTAGTATAAGGGGCAGCGTGCCCAAAAACATTCAGTACTTC.

The rearrangement links TRBV5-6 to TRBJ1-5; D not certain. Germline values: CDR1 SGHDT, CDR2 YYEEEE. The germline V and J ends were trimmed by 4 bases and 2 bases, with 10 bases remaining between them. This CDR3 is 14 amino acids long. CDR3 in amino acids: CASSPRRGNQPQHF. DNA of the CDR3: TGTGCCAGCAGCCCGAGACGTGGCAATCAGCCCCAGCATTTT.

To note about this clone: This same CDR3 is encoded by further DNA sequences in the sample. The J gene is TRBJ2-7, the V gene TRBV5-1, with a tentative D call TRBD1 (6 bases). The germline V gene has CDR1 SGHRS and CDR2 YFSETQ. The V end lost 0 bases, the J end lost 2 bases, and 12 bases lay between the germline ends. The CDR3 spans 15 residues. The DNA of the CDR3 is TGCGCCAGCAGCTTGGCCGGGCAGGGGCCCTACGAGCAGTACTTC. Its translation is CASSLAGQGPYEQYF.

This clone has a single count. J is TRBJ2-7 and V is TRBV19, with D tentatively TRBD2 (6 bases). CDR3 length: 12 amino acids. V was cut by 6 bases and J by 3 bases, with 9 bases left in between. The V gene's germline CDR1 is LNHDA and CDR2 SQIVND (reference sequence). The chain's CDR3 is CASRGDFYEQYF. The CDR3, as DNA: TGTGCCAGTAGAGGGGACTTCTACGAGCAGTACTTC.

The gene calls are TRBV7-8 and TRBJ2-5, with a weak D call TRBD2 (6 bases). This CDR3 contains 17 residues. V lost 2 bases and J lost 2, with 18 bases in between. CDR1 and CDR2 (germline): SGHVS, FQNEAQ. The CDR3 bases are TGTGCCAGCAGCTTACCCTCCTGGTTTAGCGGTCAAGAGACCCAGTACTTC. Its protein product is CASSLPSWFSGQETQYF.

The rearrangement links TRBV4-1 to TRBJ1-1; D remains ambiguous. V was clipped by 1 base and J by 1 base, with 7 bases between them. CDR1 MGHRA and CDR2 YSYEKL come from the germline V gene. The CDR3 runs to 14 residues. In DNA form, the CDR3 reads TGCGCCAGCAGCCAAGTAACCTGGAACACTGAAGCTTTCTTT. It specifies CASSQVTWNTEAFF.

CDR3 coding DNA: TGTGCCAGCAGTTTCTGTACGGGACAGGGGGCTTGCGAGCAGTACTTC. Translated: CASSFCTGQGACEQYF. The chain combines TRBV28 with TRBJ2-7, with 12 nucleotides matching TRBD1. The length of the CDR3 is 16 residues. Germline-derived CDR1 and CDR2 are MDHEN and SYDVKM. The junction had 9 bases not matched to a gene; V was cut back by 3 bases and J by 6 bases.

This clone showed up just once. Here the CDR3 reads CASSILGGSGELFF. As DNA, the CDR3 is TGTGCCAGCAGCATTTTAGGGGGCTCCGGGGAGCTGTTTTTT. The gene calls are TRBV7-3 and TRBJ2-2, with 7 bases that match TRBD1. CDR3 size: 14 residues. V was pared by 5 bases and J by 6 bases, with 6 bases of the junction left unmatched. The V gene's germline CDR1 is SGHTA and CDR2 FQGTGA.

V usage is TRBV5-1 and J usage is TRBJ1-1; no clear D gene. Germline assignment: CDR1 SGHRS and CDR2 YFSETQ. Trimming stripped 0 bases from V and 3 bases from J, with 9 bases between. There are 14 residues in the CDR3. The CDR3 coding sequence is TGCGCCAGCAGCTTGGCTTCGGGGTACACTGAAGCTTTCTTT. Translation gives CASSLASGYTEAFF.

The V gene is TRBV27, the J gene TRBJ1-1; 9 nucleotides match TRBD1. Germline CDR1 is MNHEY and CDR2 is SMNVEV (reference sequence). V shed 5 bases and J 2 bases; nucleotides not matched to a gene: 6. The CDR3 consists of 15 residues. This CDR3 reads CASSPLGQGNTEAFF. CDR3 in DNA: TGTGCCAGCAGTCCCCTGGGACAGGGAAACACTGAAGCTTTCTTT.

This sequence joins TRBV28 and TRBJ2-1; no firm D call. Germline V gives CDR1 MDHEN, CDR2 SYDVKM. V was pared by 5 bases and J by 10 bases, with 15 bases between. CDR3 length equals 13 residues. The CDR3 coding sequence is TGTGCCAGCAGTCTTGCGGACGCCTTGGAGCAGTTCTTC. This sequence encodes CASSLADALEQFF.

The rearrangement joins TRBV9 to TRBJ2-1; possible D gene TRBD2, 6 bases. The CDR3 is made up of 18 amino acids. Germline CDR1 and CDR2: SGDLS and YYNGEE. V gave up 0 bases and J gave up 8 bases, with 24 bases separating them. The CDR3 DNA reads TGTGCCAGCAGCGTAGGGTCGGGCGGGGTTGTCGTCTGGGATGAGCAGTTCTTC. Translated, it gives CASSVGSGGVVVWDEQFF. The variable domain in full, with the rest retrieved from reference TRBV9 and TRBJ2-1, is DSGVTQTPKHLITATGQRVTLRCSPRSGDLSVYWYQQSLDQGLQFLIQYYNGEERAKGNILERFSAQQFPDLHSELNLSSLELGDSALYFCASSVGSGGVVVWDEQFFGPGTRLTVL.

This sequence joins TRBV13 and TRBJ1-2; TRBD1 might be the D (6 bases). Trimming took off 0 bases at V and 4 bases at J, with 12 bases between the two ends. Germline V gives CDR1 PRHDT, CDR2 FYEKMQ (reference sequence). The CDR3 has 15 amino acids. Written as DNA, the CDR3 is TGTGCCAGCAGCTTAGGGGCCCTGACAGGCTATGGCTACACCTTC. It is translated as CASSLGALTGYGYTF.